This T cell receptor beta chain is drawn from a study of T cells in Graves' hyperthyroidism and ophthalmopathy. Template material for amplifying TCR beta CDR3 regions consisted of RNA transcripts. The primer set for the first-round RT-PCR of the TCR CDR3 was HTBI. TCRdb ran MiXCR on the multiplex PCR reads and lists one entry per CDR3 protein. Of 350,000 or so distinct CDR3 sequences in the sample, approximately 22% were seen once. Germline lookup yields CDR1 SGHVS and CDR2 FNYEAQ. This CDR3 spans 15 amino acids. Trimming cost V 2 bases and J 4 bases, with 12 bases left between them. Material for sequencing was blood. The chain joins TRBV7-6 to TRBJ2-1; no firm D call. The clonotype was recovered from a woman aged 50 to 60 with Graves' hyperthyroidism. CDR3 loop: CASSLNGKDYNEQFF. CDR3 DNA: TGTGCCAGCAGCTTAAATGGGAAGGATTACAATGAGCAGTTCTTC. The full variable domain, its missing parts supplied by reference TRBV7-6 and TRBJ2-1, is GAGVSQSPRYKVTKRGQDVALRCDPISGHVSLYWYRQALGQGPEFLTYFNYEAQQDKSGLPNDRFSAERPEGSISTLTIQRTEQRDSAMYRCASSLNGKDYNEQFFGPGTRLTVL.